These T cell receptor beta chains were read from a single sample in a study of blood T cell repertoires in COVID-19. Profiled with immunoSEQ multiplex PCR; TCRdb holds only in-frame clones, not every one. The table records around 190,000 clones, approximately 87% of them present only once. What was sequenced was peripheral blood. Receptor source: a man between 65 and 85 years old with active or convalescent COVID-19. Both conserved end residues are part of each CDR3. A D gene is named only where the DNA matches it firmly. Not all rows give a size; the values are once, few, many and, for expanded clones, a class.

V: TRBV27; J: TRBJ1-1; D: .; size: .; DNA: TGTGCCACTTTTCCCCAACCAACAGGGAACACTGAAGCTTTCTTT; CDR3: CATFPQPTGNTEAFF
V: TRBV7-3; J: TRBJ1-1; D: .; size: .; DNA: TGTGCCAGCAGCTTAAACGGGAAGAACACTGAAGCTTTCTTT; CDR3: CASSLNGKNTEAFF
V: TRBV6-2/TRBV6-3; J: TRBJ2-3; D: .; size: .; DNA: TGTGCCAGCAGTTATAGTGCCACTAGCACAGATACGCAGTATTTT; CDR3: CASSYSATSTDTQYF
V: TRBV7-9; J: TRBJ1-5; D: TRBD1; size: .; DNA: TGTGCCAGCAGCTCCGGGACAGGAGGGAGCAATCAGCCCCAGCATTTT; CDR3: CASSSGTGGSNQPQHF
V: TRBV7-3; J: TRBJ2-2; D: .; size: .; DNA: TGTGCCAGCAGCTTGGACAGCGCGAACACCGGGGAGCTGTTTTTT; CDR3: CASSLDSANTGELFF
V: TRBV6-2/TRBV6-3; J: TRBJ2-3; D: .; size: .; DNA: TGTGCCAGCAGTTACTCGGACAGAGACTACACAGATACGCAGTATTTT; CDR3: CASSYSDRDYTDTQYF
V: TRBV2; J: TRBJ1-6; D: .; size: .; DNA: TGTGCCAGCAGTGGAGACCCGGGAGCCCTCCACTTT; CDR3: CASSGDPGALHF
V: TRBV9; J: TRBJ1-6; D: .; size: .; DNA: TGTGCCAGCAGCACTGGACAGTATAATTCACCCCTCCACTTT; CDR3: CASSTGQYNSPLHF
V: TRBV6-5; J: TRBJ1-1; D: .; size: .; DNA: TGTGCCAGCAGTTTCGATTCTTTCCGGGGGGAAGCTTTCTTT; CDR3: CASSFDSFRGEAFF
V: TRBV7-2; J: TRBJ1-5; D: .; size: .; DNA: TGTGCCAGCAGCATCATACGCGACAATCAGCCCCAGCATTTT; CDR3: CASSIIRDNQPQHF
V: TRBV5-8; J: TRBJ1-5; D: TRBD1; size: .; DNA: TGTGCCAGCAGCCCCGGGACAGGGTCGAATAGCAATCAGCCCCAGCATTTT; CDR3: CASSPGTGSNSNQPQHF
V: TRBV28; J: TRBJ1-5; D: .; size: .; DNA: TGTGCCAGCAGTTTAGGGGGGGGGAATCAGCCCCAGCATTTT; CDR3: CASSLGGGNQPQHF
V: TRBV30; J: TRBJ1-1; D: .; size: .; DNA: TGTGCCTGGCGCCGGACAGACAGAAACACTGAAGCTTTCTTT; CDR3: CAWRRTDRNTEAFF
V: TRBV27; J: TRBJ2-5; D: TRBD1; size: .; DNA: TGTGCCAGCAGTTCCCTGGGACAGGGTAGTGTATGGACCCAGTACTTC; CDR3: CASSSLGQGSVWTQYF
V: TRBV24-1; J: TRBJ1-2; D: .; size: .; DNA: TGTGCCACCAGTGATCCGAAGCTGGGGGCCGGGCGCGGCTATGGCTACACCTTC; CDR3: CATSDPKLGAGRGYGYTF
V: TRBV5-1; J: TRBJ1-2; D: .; size: once; DNA: TGCGCCAGCAGCTTGGCGGGAGACTATGGCTACACCTTC; CDR3: CASSLAGDYGYTF
V: TRBV7-2; J: TRBJ1-1; D: .; size: .; DNA: TGTGCCAGCAGCTGGAGGGAGGGAGCGGGCACTGAAGCTTTCTTT; CDR3: CASSWREGAGTEAFF
V: TRBV4-3; J: TRBJ2-3; D: TRBD1; size: once; DNA: TGCGCCAGCAGCCAAGATTCCGGGACAGGCTTCCCCCGGGCAGATACGCAGTATTTT; CDR3: CASSQDSGTGFPRADTQYF
V: TRBV18; J: TRBJ2-1; D: TRBD2; size: .; DNA: TGTGCCAGCTCACCACGGCTAGCGGGGGACTCCTACAATGAGCAGTTCTTC; CDR3: CASSPRLAGDSYNEQFF
V: TRBV27; J: TRBJ2-7; D: TRBD2; size: .; DNA: TGTGCCAGCATCCTTAGGTGGGGGGGATCCTACGAGCAGTACTTC; CDR3: CASILRWGGSYEQYF
V: TRBV6-4; J: TRBJ2-1; D: .; size: .; DNA: TGTGCCAGCAGTGACTCGAGGGGGGAGCAGTTCTTC; CDR3: CASSDSRGEQFF
V: TRBV7-6; J: TRBJ1-4; D: TRBD1; size: .; DNA: TGTGCCAGCAGCTTAGATTTGGGACAGGGTACTGAAAAACTGTTTTTT; CDR3: CASSLDLGQGTEKLFF
V: TRBV6-5; J: TRBJ1-2; D: .; size: .; DNA: TGTGCCAGCAGTCCCCGTAACTATGGCTACACCTTC; CDR3: CASSPRNYGYTF